This TCR beta chain originates from a study of blood T cell repertoires in COVID-19. Turning to the study itself: The United States, Italy and Spain provided the acute and convalescent COVID-19 samples. From T cells, B-cell-depleted T cells, or PBMCs came the material, which was cDNA or gDNA.

The CDR3 totals 14 residues. The germline V gene has CDR1 MDHEN and CDR2 SYDVKM. J gave up 9 bases and V 6 bases, and 8 bases lay outside the gene matches. Residents of about two dozen US areas, aged 18 to 89 years, made up the participants. Participants reported their clinical history, and cohort assignment relied on those reports. Clones were sequenced by immunoSEQ multiplex PCR, and TCRdb holds only the in-frame ones, with some missing. The sample has 300,000 to 350,000 clones, 70% to 90% seen once. The origin of this receptor is a woman aged 40 to 50 with acute COVID-19. The chain combines TRBV28 with TRBJ1-6, with TRBD1 matching 7 bases. Source material: PBMCs or T cells enriched from blood (not recorded which). The CDR3 spells CASSLGGASSPLHF. The CDR3 nucleotides are TGTGCCAGCAGCCTAGGGGGCGCCAGTTCACCCCTCCACTTT.